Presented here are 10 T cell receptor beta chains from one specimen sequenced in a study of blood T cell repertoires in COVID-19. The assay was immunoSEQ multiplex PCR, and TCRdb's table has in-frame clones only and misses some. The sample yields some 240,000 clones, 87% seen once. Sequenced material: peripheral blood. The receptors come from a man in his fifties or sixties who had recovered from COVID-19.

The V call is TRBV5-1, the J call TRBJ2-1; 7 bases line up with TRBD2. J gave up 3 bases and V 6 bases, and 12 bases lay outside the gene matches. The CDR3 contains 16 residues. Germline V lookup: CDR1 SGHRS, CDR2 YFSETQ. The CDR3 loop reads CASMAPRGDHYNEQFF. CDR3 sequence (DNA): TGCGCCAGCATGGCCCCCCGGGGGGATCACTACAATGAGCAGTTCTTC. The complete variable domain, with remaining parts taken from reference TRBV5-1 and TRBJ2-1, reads KAGVTQTPRYLIKTRGQQVTLSCSPISGHRSVSWYQQTPGQGLQFLFEYFSETQRNKGNFPGRFSGRQFSNSRSEMNVSTLELGDSALYLCASMAPRGDHYNEQFFGPGTRLTVL.

The chain's CDR3 is CASSSQQGGGNTIYF. The DNA for the CDR3 is TGCGCCAGCAGCTCACAACAGGGGGGTGGAAACACCATATATTTT. The gene calls are TRBV4-1 and TRBJ1-3, with 8 bases identical to TRBD1. V was clipped by 5 bases and J by 3 bases; unmatched bases: 6. CDR1 and CDR2 from the germline V gene are MGHRA and YSYEKL. CDR3 length: 15 residues.

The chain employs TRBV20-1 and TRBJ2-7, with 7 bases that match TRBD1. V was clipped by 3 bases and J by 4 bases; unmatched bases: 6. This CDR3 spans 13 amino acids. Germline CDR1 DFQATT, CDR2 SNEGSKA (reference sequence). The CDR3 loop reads CSASGPQGYEQYV. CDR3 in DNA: TGCAGTGCTAGTGGCCCACAGGGGTACGAGCAGTACGTC.

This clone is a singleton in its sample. This chain's CDR3 is CASSQRGGNLRDTQYF. The CDR3 DNA sequence: TGTGCCAGCAGCCAAAGGGGGGGGAACCTCAGGGATACGCAGTATTTT. This chain joins TRBV3-1 (or the pseudogene TRBV3-2) and TRBJ2-3, with D perhaps TRBD2 (7 bases). The V end lost 2 bases, the J end lost 6 bases, and 18 bases lay between the germline ends. Germline V lookup: CDR1 LGHDT, CDR2 YNNKEL (reference sequence). The CDR3 extends over 16 amino acids.

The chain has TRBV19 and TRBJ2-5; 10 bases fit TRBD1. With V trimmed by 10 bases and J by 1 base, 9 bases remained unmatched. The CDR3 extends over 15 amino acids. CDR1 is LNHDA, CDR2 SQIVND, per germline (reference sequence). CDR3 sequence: CATRQGANTQETQYF. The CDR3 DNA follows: TGTGCCACTCGACAGGGGGCGAACACCCAAGAGACCCAGTACTTC.

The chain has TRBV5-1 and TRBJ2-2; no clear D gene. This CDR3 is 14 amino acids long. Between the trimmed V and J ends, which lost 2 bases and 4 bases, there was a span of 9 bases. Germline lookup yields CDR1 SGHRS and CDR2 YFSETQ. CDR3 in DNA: TGCGCCAGCAGCTTCCAGGAACTCACCGGGGAGCTGTTTTTT. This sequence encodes CASSFQELTGELFF.

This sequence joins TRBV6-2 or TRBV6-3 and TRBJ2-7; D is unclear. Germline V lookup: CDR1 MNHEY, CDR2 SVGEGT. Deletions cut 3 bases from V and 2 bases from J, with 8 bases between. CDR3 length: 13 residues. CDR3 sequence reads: CASSYSVTYEQYF. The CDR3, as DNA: TGTGCCAGCAGTTATAGTGTTACCTACGAGCAGTACTTC.

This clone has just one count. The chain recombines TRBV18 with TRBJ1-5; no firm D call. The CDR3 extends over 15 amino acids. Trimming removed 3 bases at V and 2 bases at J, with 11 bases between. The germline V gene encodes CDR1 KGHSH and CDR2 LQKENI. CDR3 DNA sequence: TGTGCCAGCTCACCCGGGGTTGAGGGCAATCAGCCCCAGCATTTT. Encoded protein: CASSPGVEGNQPQHF.

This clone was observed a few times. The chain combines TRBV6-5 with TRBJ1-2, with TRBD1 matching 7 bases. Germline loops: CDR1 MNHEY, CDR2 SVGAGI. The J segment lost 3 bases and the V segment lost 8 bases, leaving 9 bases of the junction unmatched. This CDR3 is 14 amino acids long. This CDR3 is CASLEGTAYYGYTF. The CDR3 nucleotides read TGTGCCAGCTTAGAAGGGACAGCTTACTATGGCTACACCTTC.

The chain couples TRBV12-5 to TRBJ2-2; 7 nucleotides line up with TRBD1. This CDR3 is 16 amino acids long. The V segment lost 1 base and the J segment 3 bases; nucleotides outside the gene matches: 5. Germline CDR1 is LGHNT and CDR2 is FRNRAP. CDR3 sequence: CASGLGLGQYTGELFF. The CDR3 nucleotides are TGTGCTAGTGGTTTGGGATTGGGACAGTACACCGGGGAGCTGTTTTTT.